The T cell receptor (beta chain) described here comes from a study of shared clonotypes between healthy human individuals (TCRdb year 2020). Regarding the complete study: The cohort comprised a couple of women and a few men aged 18 to 49 years. For each donor, CD4 naive and CD4 memory were each given three plates, CD8 naive was given two plates, and CD8 memory was given one plate. Leukapheresis yielded between about 0.85 and 10 billion PBMCs per donor. To estimate repertoire size and how much clonotype sharing occurs between individuals, the study deeply sequenced the blood TCR repertoires of a handful of healthy adults. Libraries were prepared and TCR repertoires were sequenced by different laboratories using diverse techniques, in order to increase sequencing depth and limit assay-specific biases. Broad study findings and their caveats: Naive subsets generally had larger estimated clonotype richness than memory subsets. Sampling was limited to blood, and TCR repertoires in tissue likely differ from TCR repertoires in blood. Sharing across a few donors was observed for about 5% of naive CD4, over 3% of naive CD8, 2% to 2.5% of memory CD4, and around 0.44% of memory CD8 clonotypes. Clonotypes shared by all four sorted-subset donors showed higher generation probabilities than non-shared clonotypes. Because the study included only a small number of donors, the genetic and exposure-history diversity represented was limited. Pairwise subsampling led to the expectation that sequencing depth would affect the degree of clonotype sharing among donors. Rarefaction of sorted-subset datasets indicated incomplete sequencing despite the large sequencing depth.

A note on this clone: Which antigen it targets is not known. No qualities accompany the bases; no much larger clone lies one base away. The identical CDR3 is also encoded by other nucleotide sequences in the sample.

Using the deep immunoSEQ assay, multiplex PCR amplified TCR CDR3 regions from genomic DNA. For each cell subset, the extracted genomic DNA was distributed evenly across all wells of several immunoSEQ 96-well plates, and each plate served as one replicate. For sorted subsets, approximately 210 ng genomic DNA, equal to 25,000 to 35,000 T cell genomes, was loaded into each replicate PCR. The purified libraries were quantified using a Qubit 3.0 fluorometer, sized with a Bioanalyzer 2100, and then quantified again using the KAPA Library Quantification kit. A separate single-read 150-cycle Illumina NextSeq 550 flow cell was used to sequence each immunoSEQ 96-well plate. The paper's processing steps were these. Because the immunoSEQ output included only junctional sequences and no quality scores, the filtering could not be the same as the filtering used for full-length reads. To assign V/J genes and CDR3, sequences were annotated using PyIR, a Python wrapper for IgBLAST v1.9, with IMGT germline references. Reads with weak V/J assignments (E-value above 1e-6), missing CDR3, stop codons, out-of-frame junctions, or ambiguous translated residues were removed. A V3J clonotype was defined by an identical inferred V gene, J gene, and CDR3 amino acid sequence. Percentage overlap between repertoires was computed as shared unique clonotypes divided by the size of the smaller repertoire. Richness of each repertoire was evaluated using RTK rarefaction, the Chao1 estimator, and Recon v2.1 estimates of unobserved clonotypes. OLGA was used to compute generation probabilities for all TCRbeta clonotypes that the gDNA method yielded from a handful of donors. This immuneACCESS table, as held by TCRdb, lists in-frame sequences with V and J called but not all clones. Of the missing ones, under half trace to an unresolved V gene in checked studies; the others have no known cause. The DNA was the basis for D and trimming; V, J and clone size are from that table. The sample table shows a few million clones, and about nine tenths are seen once. In total, the top ten clones hold about 0.36% of the sample.

CDR1 DFQATT and CDR2 SNEGSKA are derived from the germline V gene (reference sequence). The junction shows trimming of 3 bases on V and 3 bases on J, plus 5 bases between the germline ends. The CDR3 runs 11 amino acids, cysteine and phenylalanine included. Only the CDR3 DNA stays, 33 bases, in frame from base 1. Donors were healthy HIV-negative adults with no recently reported acute infections or vaccinations. Every donor was a Caucasian adult residing in Nashville, Tennessee, USA. CD4+ T cells were enriched by magnetic negative selection; naive cells were then positively selected on CD45RA, and the negative fraction formed the memory subset. After blood collection by leukapheresis, PBMCs were isolated using Ficoll-Histopaque density gradient centrifugation and then cryopreserved in the vapor phase of liquid nitrogen. Analytical flow cytometry was used to check the purity and quantity of each magnetically sorted T cell population. Genomic DNA was isolated from each sorted fraction and quantified by UV absorbance on a Nanodrop 2000c.

In this chain, TRBV20-1 is recombined with TRBJ1-1, with the D gene uncertain. Sequences were obtained from naive CD4+ T cells from PBMCs. The sample's cell subset or site label, decoded: CD45RA+ positively selected. The TCR sequence derives from a man between 18 and 35 years old in good health. Some clones in this sample may be carry-over from other donors' samples. The CDR3 loop reads CSASGYTEAFF. The nucleotide sequence is TGCAGTGCTAGTGGGTACACTGAAGCTTTCTTT.